The clone carrying this T cell receptor beta chain is termed medium-sized (0.01 to 0.1%). Antigen specificity is unknown. This CDR3 spans 13 amino acids. V was pared by 6 bases and J by 4 bases, with 10 bases between. Germline values: CDR1 KGHSH, CDR2 LQKENI. This sample is drawn from a study of liver allograft versus peripheral blood T cells. Across the whole study: Transplanted livers held T cell receptor repertoires, and these were compared with repertoires in recipients' peripheral blood.

Each CDR3 protein gets one entry after TCRdb re-called the reads with MiXCR. The repertoire holds thousands of distinct CDR3 sequences, with about 15% as singletons. Broader study findings: In liver allografts, T cell receptor repertoires reportedly differed from the repertoires found in peripheral blood.

This chain connects TRBV18 to TRBJ2-1; possible D gene TRBD2, 6 bases. This clonotype was sampled from a human patient who had a liver transplant. A subset of T cells may come from the graft donor. CDR3 residues: CASSPGVYNEQFF. For the CDR3, the DNA is TGTGCCAGCTCGCCGGGAGTTTACAATGAGCAGTTCTTC.